One TCR beta chain is described in this entry. What it binds is not known. 60 Vbeta and 13 Jbeta primers were used in PCR. Measured with immunoSEQ multiplex PCR; TCRdb has only the in-frame clones, and not every one. The sample includes 120,000 to 150,000 clones, approximately 82% of them seen just once. The data were obtained in a study of cytomegalovirus exposure and HLA in healthy donors. The ends lost 4 bases at V and 7 bases at J; junction bases unmatched: 13. CDR3 length: 18 residues. Germline V gene lookup returns CDR1 SGHAT and CDR2 FQNNGV. Study-wide results and caveats: Common viral pathogens were later found to be apparently linked to several of the most significant clusters. Later genetic work tied a missense DCLRE1C variant to beta-chain V and J trimming.

Sample: PBMCs. The chain recombines TRBV11-2 with TRBJ2-2; 12 nucleotides agree with TRBD2. The TCR originated in a woman between 35 and 50 years old in good health and CMV-seronegative. In DNA form, the CDR3 reads TGTGCCAGCAGCTACGAGCTAGCGGGAGGGCCTTATGGCGGGGAGCTGTTTTTT. Amino acid sequence: CASSYELAGGPYGGELFF.